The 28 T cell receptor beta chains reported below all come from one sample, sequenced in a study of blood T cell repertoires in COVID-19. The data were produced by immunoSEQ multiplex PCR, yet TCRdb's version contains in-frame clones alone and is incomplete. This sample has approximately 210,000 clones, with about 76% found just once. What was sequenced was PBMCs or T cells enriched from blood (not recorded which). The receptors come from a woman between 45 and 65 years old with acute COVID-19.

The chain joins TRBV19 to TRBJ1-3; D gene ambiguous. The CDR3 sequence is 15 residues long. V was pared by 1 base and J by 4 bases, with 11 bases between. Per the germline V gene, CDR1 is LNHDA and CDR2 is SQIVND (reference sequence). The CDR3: CASSIASSRGNTIYF. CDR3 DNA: TGTGCCAGTAGTATAGCCTCCAGTCGAGGAAACACCATATATTTT. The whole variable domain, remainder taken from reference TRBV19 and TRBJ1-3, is DGGITQSPKYLFRKEGQNVTLSCEQNLNHDAMYWYRQDPGQGLRLIYYSQIVNDFQKGDIAEGYSVSREKKESFPLTVTSAQKNPTAFYLCASSIASSRGNTIYFGEGSWLTVV.

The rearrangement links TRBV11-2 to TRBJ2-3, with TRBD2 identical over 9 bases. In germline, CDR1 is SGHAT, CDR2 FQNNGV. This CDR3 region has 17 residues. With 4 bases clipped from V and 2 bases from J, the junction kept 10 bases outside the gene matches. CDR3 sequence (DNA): TGTGCCAGCAGCTCGCCTTCACTAGCGGGCTCCACAGATACGCAGTATTTT. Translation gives CASSSPSLAGSTDTQYF.

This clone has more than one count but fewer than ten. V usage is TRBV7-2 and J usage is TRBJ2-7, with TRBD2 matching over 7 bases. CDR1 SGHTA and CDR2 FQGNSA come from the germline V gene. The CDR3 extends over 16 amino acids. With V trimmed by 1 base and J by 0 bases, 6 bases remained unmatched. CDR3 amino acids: CASSLVLAESSYEQYF. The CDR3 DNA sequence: TGTGCCAGCAGCTTAGTTCTAGCGGAGTCCTCCTACGAGCAGTACTTC.

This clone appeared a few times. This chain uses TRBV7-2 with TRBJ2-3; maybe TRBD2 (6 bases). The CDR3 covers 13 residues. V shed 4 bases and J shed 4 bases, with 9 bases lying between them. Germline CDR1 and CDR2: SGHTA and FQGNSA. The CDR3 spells CASSSGTSDTQYF. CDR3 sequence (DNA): TGTGCCAGCAGCTCCGGGACTTCAGATACGCAGTATTTT. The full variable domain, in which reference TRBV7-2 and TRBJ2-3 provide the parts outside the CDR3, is GAGVSQSPSNKVTEKGKDVELRCDPISGHTALYWYRQSLGQGLEFLIYFQGNSAPDKSGLPSDRFSAERTGGSVSTLTIQRTQQEDSAVYLCASSSGTSDTQYFGPGTRLTVL.

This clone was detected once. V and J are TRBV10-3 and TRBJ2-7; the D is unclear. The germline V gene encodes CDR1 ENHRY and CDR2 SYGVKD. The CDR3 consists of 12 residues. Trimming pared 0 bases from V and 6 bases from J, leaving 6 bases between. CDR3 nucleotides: TGTGCCATCAGTGAGTCAGCGTTCGAGCAGTACTTC. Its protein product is CAISESAFEQYF.

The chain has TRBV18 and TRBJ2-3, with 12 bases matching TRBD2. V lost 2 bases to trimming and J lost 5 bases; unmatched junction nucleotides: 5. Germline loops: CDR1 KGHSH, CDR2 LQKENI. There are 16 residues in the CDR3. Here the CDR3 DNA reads TGTGCCAGCTCACCAGCTAGCGGGAGGGCTGAAGATACGCAGTATTTT. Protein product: CASSPASGRAEDTQYF.

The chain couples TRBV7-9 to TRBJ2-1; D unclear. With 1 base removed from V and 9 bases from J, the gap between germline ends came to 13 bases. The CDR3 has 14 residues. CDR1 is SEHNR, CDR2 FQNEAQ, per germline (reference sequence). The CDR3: CASSLDSFYGEQFF. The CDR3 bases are TGTGCCAGCAGCTTAGACAGTTTCTACGGTGAGCAGTTCTTC. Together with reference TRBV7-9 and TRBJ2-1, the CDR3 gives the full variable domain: DTGVSQNPRHKITKRGQNVTFRCDPISEHNRLYWYRQTLGQGPEFLTYFQNEAQLEKSRLLSDRFSAERPKGSFSTLEIQRTEQGDSAMYLCASSLDSFYGEQFFGPGTRLTVL.

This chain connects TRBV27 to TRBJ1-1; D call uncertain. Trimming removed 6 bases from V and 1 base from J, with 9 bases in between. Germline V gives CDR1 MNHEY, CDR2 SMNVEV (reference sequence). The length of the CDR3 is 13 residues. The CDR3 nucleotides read TGTGCCAGCAGCTCTCGGAGGAACACTGAAGCTTTCTTT. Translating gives CASSSRRNTEAFF.

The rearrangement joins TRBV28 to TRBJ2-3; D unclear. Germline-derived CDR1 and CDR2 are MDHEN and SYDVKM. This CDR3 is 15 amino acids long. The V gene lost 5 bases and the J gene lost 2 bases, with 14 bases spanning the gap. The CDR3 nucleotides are TGTGCCAGCAGTCCCCACTCGATTTCCACAGATACGCAGTATTTT. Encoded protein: CASSPHSISTDTQYF.

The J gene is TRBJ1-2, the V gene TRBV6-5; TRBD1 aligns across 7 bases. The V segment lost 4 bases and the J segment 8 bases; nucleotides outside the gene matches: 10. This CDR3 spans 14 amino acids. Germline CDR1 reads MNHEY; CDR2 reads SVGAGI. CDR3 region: CASSFETTGRGYTF. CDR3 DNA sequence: TGTGCCAGCAGTTTCGAAACGACAGGGAGGGGCTACACCTTC.

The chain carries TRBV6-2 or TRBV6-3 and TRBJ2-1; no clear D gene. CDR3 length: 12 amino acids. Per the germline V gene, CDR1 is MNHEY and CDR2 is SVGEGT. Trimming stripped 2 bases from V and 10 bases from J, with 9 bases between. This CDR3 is CASSYPTLEQFF. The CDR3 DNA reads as TGTGCCAGCAGTTACCCGACTCTGGAGCAGTTCTTC.

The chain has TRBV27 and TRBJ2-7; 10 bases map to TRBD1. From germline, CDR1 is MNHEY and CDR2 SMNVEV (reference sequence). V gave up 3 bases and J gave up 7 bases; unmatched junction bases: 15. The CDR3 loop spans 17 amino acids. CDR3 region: CASSFYSPGQGTREQYF. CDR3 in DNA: TGTGCCAGCAGTTTCTATTCTCCGGGACAGGGGACCAGGGAGCAGTACTTC.

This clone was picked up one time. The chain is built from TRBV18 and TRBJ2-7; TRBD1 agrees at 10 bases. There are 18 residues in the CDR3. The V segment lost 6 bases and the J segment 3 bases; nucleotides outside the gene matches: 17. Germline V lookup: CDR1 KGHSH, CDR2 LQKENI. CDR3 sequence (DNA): TGTGCCAGCTCGCTGATGGCCCAAACCGGGACAGGGGTCTACGAGCAGTACTTC. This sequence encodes CASSLMAQTGTGVYEQYF.

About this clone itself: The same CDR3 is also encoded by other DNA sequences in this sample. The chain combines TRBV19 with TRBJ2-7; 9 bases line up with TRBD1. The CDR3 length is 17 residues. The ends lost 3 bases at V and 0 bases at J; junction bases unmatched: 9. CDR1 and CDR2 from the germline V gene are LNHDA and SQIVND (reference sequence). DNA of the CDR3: TGTGCCAGTAGTATCCAACAGGGGGCCGGTTACTCCTACGAGCAGTACTTC. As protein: CASSIQQGAGYSYEQYF.

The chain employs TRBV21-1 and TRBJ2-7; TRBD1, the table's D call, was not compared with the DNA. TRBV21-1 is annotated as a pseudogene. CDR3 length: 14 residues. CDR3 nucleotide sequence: TGTGCCAGCAGCAAAGGATGGACAGGGCGGGAAATGTACTTC. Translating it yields CASSKGWTGREMYF.

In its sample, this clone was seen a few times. The CDR3 here is CASSYEVGDQPQHF. For the CDR3, the DNA is TGTGCCAGCAGTTACGAGGTCGGCGATCAGCCCCAGCATTTT. V gene TRBV6-2 or TRBV6-3 combines with J gene TRBJ1-5, with unresolved D. The V and J ends lost 2 bases and 5 bases respectively, with 10 bases between them. Germline V lookup: CDR1 MNHEY, CDR2 SVGEGT. The CDR3 extends over 14 amino acids.

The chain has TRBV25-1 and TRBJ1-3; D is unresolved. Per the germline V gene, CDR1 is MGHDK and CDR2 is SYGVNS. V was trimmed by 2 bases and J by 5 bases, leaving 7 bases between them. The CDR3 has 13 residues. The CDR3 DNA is TGTGCCAGCAGTGAAGAGGGCAGAAACACCATATATTTT. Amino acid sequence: CASSEEGRNTIYF.

This chain's CDR3 is CASSPNYPSSYNEQFF. For the CDR3, the DNA is TGTGCCAGCAGCCCGAATTATCCCAGCTCCTACAATGAGCAGTTCTTC. The J gene is TRBJ2-1, the V gene TRBV11-3; unclear D gene. V shed 5 bases and J shed 0 bases, with 14 bases lying between them. Germline V CDR1 and CDR2: SGHNT, YENEEA. The CDR3 is 16 amino acids.

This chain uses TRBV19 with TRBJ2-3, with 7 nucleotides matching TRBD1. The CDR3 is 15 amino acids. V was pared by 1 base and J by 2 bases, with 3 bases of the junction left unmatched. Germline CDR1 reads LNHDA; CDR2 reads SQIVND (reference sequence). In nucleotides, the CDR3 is TGTGCCAGTAGTATAGGGACAGGTCCCACAGATACGCAGTATTTT. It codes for CASSIGTGPTDTQYF.

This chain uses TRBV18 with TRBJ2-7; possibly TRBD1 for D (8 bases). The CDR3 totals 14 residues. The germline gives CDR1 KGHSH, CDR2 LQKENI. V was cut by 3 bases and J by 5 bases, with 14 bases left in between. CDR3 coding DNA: TGTGCCAGCTCACCGCACAGGGGGGGCCACGAGCAGTACTTC. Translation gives CASSPHRGGHEQYF.

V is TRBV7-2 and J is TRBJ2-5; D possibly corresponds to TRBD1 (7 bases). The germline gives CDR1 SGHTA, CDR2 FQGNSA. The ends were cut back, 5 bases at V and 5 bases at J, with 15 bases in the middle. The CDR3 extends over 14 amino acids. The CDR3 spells CASSLGGGRETQYF. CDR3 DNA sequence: TGTGCCAGCAGCCTAGGAGGGGGCCGGGAGACCCAGTACTTC.

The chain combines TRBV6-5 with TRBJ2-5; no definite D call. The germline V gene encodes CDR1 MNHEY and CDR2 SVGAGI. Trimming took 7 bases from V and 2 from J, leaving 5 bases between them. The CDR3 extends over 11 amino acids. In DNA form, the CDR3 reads TGTGCCAGCAAACTACAAGAGACCCAGTACTTC. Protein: CASKLQETQYF.

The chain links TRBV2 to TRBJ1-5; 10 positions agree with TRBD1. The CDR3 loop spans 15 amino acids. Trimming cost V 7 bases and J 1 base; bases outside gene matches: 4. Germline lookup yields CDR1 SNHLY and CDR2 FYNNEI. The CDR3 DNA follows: TGTGCCAGCACTCGGGACAGGGGAAGCAATCAGCCCCAGCATTTT. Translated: CASTRDRGSNQPQHF.

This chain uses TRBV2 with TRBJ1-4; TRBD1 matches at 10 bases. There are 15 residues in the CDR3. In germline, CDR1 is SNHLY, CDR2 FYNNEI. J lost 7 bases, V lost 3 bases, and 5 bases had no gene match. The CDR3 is CASSEVGTGVEKLFF. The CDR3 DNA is TGTGCCAGCAGTGAGGTGGGGACAGGGGTTGAAAAACTGTTTTTT. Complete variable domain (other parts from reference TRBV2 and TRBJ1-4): EPEVTQTPSHQVTQMGQEVILRCVPISNHLYFYWYRQILGQKVEFLVSFYNNEISEKSEIFDDQFSVERPDGSNFTLKIRSTKLEDSAMYFCASSEVGTGVEKLFFGSGTQLSVL.

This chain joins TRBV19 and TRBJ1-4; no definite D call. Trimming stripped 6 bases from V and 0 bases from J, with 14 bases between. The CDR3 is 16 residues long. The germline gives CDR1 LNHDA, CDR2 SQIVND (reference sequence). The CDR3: CASSLSWAATNEKLFF. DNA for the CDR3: TGTGCCAGTAGCCTCAGTTGGGCAGCAACTAATGAAAAACTGTTTTTT.

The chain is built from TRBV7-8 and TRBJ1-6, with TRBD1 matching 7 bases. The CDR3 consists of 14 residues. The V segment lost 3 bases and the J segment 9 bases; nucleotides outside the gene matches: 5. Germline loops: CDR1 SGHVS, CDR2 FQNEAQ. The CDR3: CASSFQGGSSPLHF. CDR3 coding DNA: TGTGCCAGCAGCTTCCAGGGGGGTAGTTCACCCCTCCACTTT.

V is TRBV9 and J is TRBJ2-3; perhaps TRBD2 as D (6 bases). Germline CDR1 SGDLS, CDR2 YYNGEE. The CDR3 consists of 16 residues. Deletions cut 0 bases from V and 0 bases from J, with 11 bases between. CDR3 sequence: CASSVVGGTSTDTQYF. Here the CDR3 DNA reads TGTGCCAGCAGCGTAGTAGGCGGGACTAGCACAGATACGCAGTATTTT. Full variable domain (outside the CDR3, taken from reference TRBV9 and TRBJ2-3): DSGVTQTPKHLITATGQRVTLRCSPRSGDLSVYWYQQSLDQGLQFLIQYYNGEERAKGNILERFSAQQFPDLHSELNLSSLELGDSALYFCASSVVGGTSTDTQYFGPGTRLTVL.

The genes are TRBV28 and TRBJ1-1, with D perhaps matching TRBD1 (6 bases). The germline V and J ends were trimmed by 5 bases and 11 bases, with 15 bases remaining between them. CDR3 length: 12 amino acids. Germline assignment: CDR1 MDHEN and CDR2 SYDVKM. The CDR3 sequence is CASSIGTLSAFF. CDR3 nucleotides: TGTGCCAGCAGTATAGGGACACTGAGTGCTTTCTTT.